This T cell receptor (beta chain) was sequenced for a study of T cell responses to AZD1222 COVID-19 vaccine. Findings and limits, study-wide: White British donors predominated, females outnumbered males, and clonal diversity was possibly underestimated.

With regard to this clone: Its antigen is unidentified.

Libraries were prepared by immunoSEQ multiplex PCR; TCRdb keeps only in-frame clonotypes and omits some of them. The profile covers about 120,000 clones, with roughly 90% appearing a single time and 2% to 3% taken by the ten largest. With 3 bases removed from V and 3 bases from J, the gap between germline ends came to 10 bases. The CDR3 sequence is 14 residues long. Germline V gene lookup returns CDR1 LNHDA and CDR2 SQIVND (reference sequence). The sample was peripheral blood, taken 28 days after the second AZD1222 dose. The clonotype comes from an adult who received the AZD1222 COVID-19 vaccine. The J gene is TRBJ2-3, the V gene TRBV19; tentative D call: TRBD1 (6 bases). The CDR3 DNA sequence: TGTGCCAGTAGTATTACAGGGCAGACAGATACGCAGTATTTT. Translating gives CASSITGQTDTQYF. Combining the CDR3 with reference TRBV19 and TRBJ2-3 gives the whole variable domain DGGITQSPKYLFRKEGQNVTLSCEQNLNHDAMYWYRQDPGQGLRLIYYSQIVNDFQKGDIAEGYSVSREKKESFPLTVTSAQKNPTAFYLCASSITGQTDTQYFGPGTRLTVL.